This T cell receptor (beta chain) was captured by sequencing in a study of vaccination and CD4 T cells after COVID-19. In the study overall: Six males and four females, two Hispanic, made up the convalescents. Overlapping SARS-CoV-2, HCoV-NL63, HCoV-OC43 and HCoV-229E spike peptides stimulated the cells.

Researchers used the Oncomine TCR Beta short-read assay to sequence DNA from cultured CD4+ T cells. It was from cultured CD4+ T cells that genomic DNA was extracted. Each CDR3 protein gets one entry after TCRdb re-called the PCR reads with MiXCR. The data show some 10,000 distinct CDR3 sequences, with 31% seen just once and 22% held by the top ten. To note about this clonotype: Its antigen is not identified.

Sample treatment: approximately nine-day PBMC culture with coronavirus spike peptide pools or control peptides (ViraFEST assay). Gathered ahead of the COVID-19 pandemic (2011-2018) were the CD4+ T cells of the unexposed donor. Cultures used two million PBMCs per well, 10 IU/ml IL-2 and about 10 ug/ml peptides. This CDR3 comprises 19 residues. The V and J ends lost 2 bases and 1 base, in that order; junction bases with no gene match: 7. The germline V gene encodes CDR1 MNHEY and CDR2 SMNVEV (reference sequence). The sequence derives from a human donor in good health. The sample was CD4+ T cells from blood, cultured in vitro. The chain joins TRBV27 to TRBJ2-6, with 11 bases matching TRBD2. The CDR3 DNA reads TGTGCCAGCAGTTTAGGATATGCTAGCGGGAGGTCTGGGGCCAACGTCCTGACTTTC. Protein product: CASSLGYASGRSGANVLTF.